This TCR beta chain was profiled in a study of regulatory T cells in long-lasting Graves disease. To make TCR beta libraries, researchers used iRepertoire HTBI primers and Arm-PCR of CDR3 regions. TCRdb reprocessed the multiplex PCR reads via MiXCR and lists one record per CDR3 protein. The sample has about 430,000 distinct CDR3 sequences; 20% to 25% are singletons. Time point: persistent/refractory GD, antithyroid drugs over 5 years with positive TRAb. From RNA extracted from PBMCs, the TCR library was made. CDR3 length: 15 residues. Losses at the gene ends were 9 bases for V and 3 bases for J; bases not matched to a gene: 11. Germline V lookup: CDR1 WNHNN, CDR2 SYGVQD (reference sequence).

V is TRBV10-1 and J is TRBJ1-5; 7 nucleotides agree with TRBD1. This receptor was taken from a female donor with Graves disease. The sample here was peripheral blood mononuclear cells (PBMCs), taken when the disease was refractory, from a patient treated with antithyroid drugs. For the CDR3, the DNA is TGCGCCAGTTTGGACCGGGACAGCAACAATCAGCCCCAGCATTTT. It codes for CASLDRDSNNQPQHF.